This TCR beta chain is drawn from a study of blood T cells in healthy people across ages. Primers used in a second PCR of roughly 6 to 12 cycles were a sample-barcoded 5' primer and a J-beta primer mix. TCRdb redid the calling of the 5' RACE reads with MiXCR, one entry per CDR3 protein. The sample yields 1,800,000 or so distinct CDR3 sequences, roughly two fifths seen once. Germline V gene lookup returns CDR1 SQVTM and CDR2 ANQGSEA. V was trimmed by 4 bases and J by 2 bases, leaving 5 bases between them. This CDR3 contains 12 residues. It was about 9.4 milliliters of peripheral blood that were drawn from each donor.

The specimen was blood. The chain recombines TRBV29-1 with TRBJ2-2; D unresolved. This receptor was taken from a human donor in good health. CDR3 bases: TGCAGCGTTGTATCAAACACCGGGGAGCTGTTTTTT. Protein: CSVVSNTGELFF.